These 2 T cell receptor beta chains originate from one sample sequenced in a study of blood T cell repertoires in COVID-19 (TCRdb year 2020). The library was produced with the immunoSEQ multiplex PCR assay. TCRdb stores this immuneACCESS table with in-frame sequences only. Part of the clones is absent; in the studies checked, under half of the shortfall reflects unresolved V genes, and no reason is known for the rest. The sample table records 350,000 to 450,000 clones; approximately 81% of these occur just once. The ten largest clones take up roughly 3.6% of the sample. Sequencing was carried out using peripheral blood. The receptors were sampled from a young woman with acute or convalescent COVID-19.

This clone was picked up one time. V usage is TRBV12-5 and J usage is TRBJ2-5, with a tentative D call TRBD2 (5 bases). The V gene's germline CDR1 is LGHNT and CDR2 FRNRAP. The CDR3 contains 13 residues. V lost 5 bases and J 5 bases, leaving 12 bases between the germline ends. The CDR3 DNA reads TGTGCTAGTGGTCCGGGGTACGAGGAGACCCAGTACTTC. Its translation is CASGPGYEETQYF.

This clone was recorded a few times. The DNA of the CDR3 is TGTGCCAGTATTGCTCCTCGCCTAGCGGCTTTCTACAATGAGCAGTTCTTC. This sequence encodes CASIAPRLAAFYNEQFF. The chain uses TRBV19 and TRBJ2-1, with 7 bases aligning to TRBD2. With V trimmed by 7 bases and J by 3 bases, 15 bases remained unmatched. This CDR3 contains 17 residues. CDR1 LNHDA and CDR2 SQIVND come from the germline V gene (reference sequence).